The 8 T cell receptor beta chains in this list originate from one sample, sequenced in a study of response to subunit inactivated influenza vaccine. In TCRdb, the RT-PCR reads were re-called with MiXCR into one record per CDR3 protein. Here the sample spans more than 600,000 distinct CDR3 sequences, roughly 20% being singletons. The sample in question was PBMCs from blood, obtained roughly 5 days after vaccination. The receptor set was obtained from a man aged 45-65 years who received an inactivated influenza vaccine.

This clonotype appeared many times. This chain's CDR3 is CASSLVRETQYF. In nucleotides, the CDR3 is TGTGCCAGCAGCCTCGTACGGGAGACCCAGTACTTC. V usage is TRBV7-2 and J usage is TRBJ2-5; no definite D call. Between the trimmed V and J ends, which lost 5 bases and 5 bases, there was a span of 9 bases. The CDR3 extends over 12 amino acids. Germline CDR1 reads SGHTA; CDR2 reads FQGNSA.

DNA for the CDR3: TGTGCCAGCAGTTCCCGGGGGGACTCTCGGACCTACGAGCAGTACTTC. Protein sequence: CASSSRGDSRTYEQYF. The V gene is TRBV6-8, the J gene TRBJ2-7; the match to TRBD2 covers 7 bases. The germline V gene encodes CDR1 MNHGY and CDR2 SAAAGT. Trimming cost V 4 bases and J 2 bases; bases outside gene matches: 11. This CDR3 is 16 amino acids long.

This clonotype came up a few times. Here the CDR3 DNA reads TGTGCCAGCAGTTACCGGGGTGCCGTGGGGACTGAAGCTTTCTTT. It encodes CASSYRGAVGTEAFF. The chain has TRBV6-5 and TRBJ1-1; the D is unclear. Between the trimmed V and J ends, which lost 2 bases and 5 bases, there was a span of 15 bases. The CDR3 has 15 amino acids. The V gene's germline CDR1 is MNHEY and CDR2 SVGAGI.

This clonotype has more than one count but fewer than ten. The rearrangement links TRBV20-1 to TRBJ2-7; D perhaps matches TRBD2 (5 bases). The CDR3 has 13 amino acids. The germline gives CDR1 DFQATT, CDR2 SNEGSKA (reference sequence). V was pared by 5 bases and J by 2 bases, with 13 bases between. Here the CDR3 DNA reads TGCAGTGCTTCCTTCGGGGTCGCCTACGAGCAGTACTTC. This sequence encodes CSASFGVAYEQYF.

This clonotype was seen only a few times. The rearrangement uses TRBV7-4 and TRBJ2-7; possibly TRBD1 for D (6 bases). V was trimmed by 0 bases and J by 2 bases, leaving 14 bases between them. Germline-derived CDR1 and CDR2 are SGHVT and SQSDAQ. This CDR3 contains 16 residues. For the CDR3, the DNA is TGTGCCAGCAGCTTAGCTATGACCAGGGGACCCTACGAGCAGTACTTC. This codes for CASSLAMTRGPYEQYF.

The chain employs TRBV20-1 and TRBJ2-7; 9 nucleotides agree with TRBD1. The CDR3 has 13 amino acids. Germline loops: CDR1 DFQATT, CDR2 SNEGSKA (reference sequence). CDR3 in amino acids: CTARGTGTYEQYF. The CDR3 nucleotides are TGCACCGCACGCGGGACAGGGACCTACGAGCAGTACTTC.

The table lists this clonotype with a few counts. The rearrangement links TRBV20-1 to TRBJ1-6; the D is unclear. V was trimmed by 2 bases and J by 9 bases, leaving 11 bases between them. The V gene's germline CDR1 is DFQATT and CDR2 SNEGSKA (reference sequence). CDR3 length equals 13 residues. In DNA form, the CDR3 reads TGCAGTGCTAGAAGAAGCGGCCGTTCACCCCTCCACTTT. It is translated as CSARRSGRSPLHF.

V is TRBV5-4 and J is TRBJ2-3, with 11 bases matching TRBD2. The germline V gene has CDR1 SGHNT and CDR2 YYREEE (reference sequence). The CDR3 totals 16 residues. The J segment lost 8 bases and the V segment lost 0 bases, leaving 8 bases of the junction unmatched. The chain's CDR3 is CASSLALAGAMATQYF. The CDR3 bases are TGTGCCAGCAGCTTGGCACTAGCGGGAGCCATGGCTACGCAGTATTTT.